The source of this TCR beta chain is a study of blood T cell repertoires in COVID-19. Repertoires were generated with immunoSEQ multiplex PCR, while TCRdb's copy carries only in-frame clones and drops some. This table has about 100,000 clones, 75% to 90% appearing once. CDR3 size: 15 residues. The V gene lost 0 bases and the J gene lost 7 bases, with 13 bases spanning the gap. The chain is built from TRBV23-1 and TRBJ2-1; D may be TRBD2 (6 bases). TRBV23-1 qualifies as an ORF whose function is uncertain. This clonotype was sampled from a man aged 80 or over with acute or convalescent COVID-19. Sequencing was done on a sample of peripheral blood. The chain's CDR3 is CASSQSLATRNEQFF. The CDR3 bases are TGCGCCAGCAGTCAATCACTAGCCACTAGAAATGAGCAGTTCTTC.